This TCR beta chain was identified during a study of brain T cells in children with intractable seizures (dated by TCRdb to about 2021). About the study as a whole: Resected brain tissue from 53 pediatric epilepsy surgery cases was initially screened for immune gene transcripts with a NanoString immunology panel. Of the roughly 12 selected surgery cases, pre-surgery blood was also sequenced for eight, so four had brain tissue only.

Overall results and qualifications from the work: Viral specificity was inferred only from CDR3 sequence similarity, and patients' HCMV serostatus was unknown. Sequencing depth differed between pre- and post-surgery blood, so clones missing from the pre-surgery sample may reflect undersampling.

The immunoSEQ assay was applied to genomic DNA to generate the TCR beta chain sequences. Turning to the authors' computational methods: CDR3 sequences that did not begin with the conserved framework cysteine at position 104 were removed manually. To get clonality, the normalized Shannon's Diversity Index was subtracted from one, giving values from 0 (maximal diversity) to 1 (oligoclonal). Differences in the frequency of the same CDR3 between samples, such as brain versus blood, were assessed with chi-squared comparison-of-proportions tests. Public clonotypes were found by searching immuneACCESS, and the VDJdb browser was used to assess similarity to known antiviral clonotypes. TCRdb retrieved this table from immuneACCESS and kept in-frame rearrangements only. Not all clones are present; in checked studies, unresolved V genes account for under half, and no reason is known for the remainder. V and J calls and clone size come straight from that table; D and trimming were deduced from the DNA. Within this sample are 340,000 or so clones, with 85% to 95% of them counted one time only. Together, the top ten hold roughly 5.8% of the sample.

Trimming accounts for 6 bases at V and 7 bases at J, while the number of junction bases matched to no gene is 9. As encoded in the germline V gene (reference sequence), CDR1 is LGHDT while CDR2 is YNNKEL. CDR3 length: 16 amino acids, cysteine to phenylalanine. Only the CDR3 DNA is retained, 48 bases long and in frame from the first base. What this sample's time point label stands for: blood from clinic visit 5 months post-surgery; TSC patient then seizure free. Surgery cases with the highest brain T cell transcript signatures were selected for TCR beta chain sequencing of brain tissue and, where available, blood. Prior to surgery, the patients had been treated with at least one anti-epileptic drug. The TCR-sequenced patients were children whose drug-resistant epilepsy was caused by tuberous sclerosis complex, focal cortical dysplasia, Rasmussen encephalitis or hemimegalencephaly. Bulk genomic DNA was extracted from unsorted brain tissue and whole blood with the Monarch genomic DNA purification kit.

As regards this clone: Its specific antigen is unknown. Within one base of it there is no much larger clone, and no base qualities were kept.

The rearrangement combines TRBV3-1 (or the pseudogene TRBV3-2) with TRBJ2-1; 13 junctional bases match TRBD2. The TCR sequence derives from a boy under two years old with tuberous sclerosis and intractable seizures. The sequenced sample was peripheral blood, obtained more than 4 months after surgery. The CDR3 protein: CASRQLAGGLRNEQFF. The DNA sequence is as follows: TGTGCCAGCAGACAACTAGCGGGAGGGCTTAGGAATGAGCAGTTCTTC.